This entry features one TCR beta chain sequence. Sequencing used immunoSEQ multiplex PCR; TCRdb keeps in-frame clones, though not all of them. The sample lists about 70,000 clones; approximately 94% were seen once. CDR3 length: 14 residues. Trimming removed 4 bases at V and 1 base at J, with 7 bases between. CDR1 is KGHSH and CDR2 is LQKENI in the germline V gene. These data originate in a study of T cell changes during pregnancy in multiple sclerosis. This specimen was peripheral blood, taken in the third trimester of pregnancy. The sequence was collected from a female donor with multiple sclerosis, enrolled in a pregnancy study. The chain joins TRBV18 to TRBJ2-2; tentative D call: TRBD1 (6 bases). The CDR3 loop reads CASSRGQNTGELFF. The CDR3 region has the DNA TGTGCCAGCTCACGGGGACAGAACACCGGGGAGCTGTTTTTT.